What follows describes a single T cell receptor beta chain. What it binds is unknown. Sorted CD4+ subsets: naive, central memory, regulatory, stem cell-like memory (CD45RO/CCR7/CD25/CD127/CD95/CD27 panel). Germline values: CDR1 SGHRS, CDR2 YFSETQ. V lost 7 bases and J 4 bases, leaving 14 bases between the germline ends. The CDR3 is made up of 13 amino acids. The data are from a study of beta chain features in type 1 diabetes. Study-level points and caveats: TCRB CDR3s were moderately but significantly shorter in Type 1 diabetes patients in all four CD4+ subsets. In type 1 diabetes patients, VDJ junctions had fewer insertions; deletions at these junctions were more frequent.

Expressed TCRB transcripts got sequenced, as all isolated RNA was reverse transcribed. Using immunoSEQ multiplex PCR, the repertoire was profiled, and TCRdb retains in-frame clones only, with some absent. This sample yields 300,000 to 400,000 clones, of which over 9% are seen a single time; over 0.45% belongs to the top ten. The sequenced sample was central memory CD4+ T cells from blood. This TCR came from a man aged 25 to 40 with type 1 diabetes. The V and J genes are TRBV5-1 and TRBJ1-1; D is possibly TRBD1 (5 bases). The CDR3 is CASRLEGSTEAFF. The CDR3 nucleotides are TGCGCCAGCCGCCTGGAGGGGAGCACTGAAGCTTTCTTT.